The following is a T cell receptor (beta chain) sequence with its context. In its sample, this clonotype was seen a few times. Its cognate antigen has yet to be identified. Base qualities are missing; no much larger clone stands one base away. These data originate in a study of identical twins (dated by TCRdb to between 2015 and 2016). Study-wide context: To test whether fetal clonotypes persist, the study used deep sequencing on TCR alpha and beta repertoires from monozygotic twins, unrelated adults of various ages, and cord blood. To rule out contamination, replicate twin experiments were performed at different times with different library preparation protocols.

Broad study findings and their caveats: Compared with coincidental sharing between unrelated individuals, out-of-frame TCR alpha sequences shared between twins had an excess of sequences with low generation probability. Excess twin sharing in beta out-of-frame sequences was weaker because fewer shared sequences lowered the signal-to-noise ratio. Fewer insertions were carried by abundant cord blood beta clonotypes, a similar but weaker trend appeared in young adult naive repertoires, and no such trend appeared in memory repertoires. Because the same donors could not be followed over many years, conclusions were based on cross-sectional statistical analysis. Invariant T cells such as MAIT and iNKT could partly confound zero-insertion analyses, though diverse VJ usage argued against this for most clonotypes. Out-of-frame TCR alpha sharing in monozygotic twins was systematically underestimated by recombination models, whereas sharing between unrelated individuals was in agreement with the recombination models.

The CDR3 numbers 14 residues from cysteine through phenylalanine. The DNA shown is the 42-base CDR3, in frame from base 1. Reading the germline V gene gives CDR1 ENHRY and CDR2 SYGVKD. For this chain, trimming is 8 bases at the V end and 7 bases at the J end, and the number of junction bases without a gene match is 3. Every donor in the study was a healthy Caucasian. The twin cohort comprised three pairs of female monozygotic twins, all aged roughly 18 to 29 years. Positive isolation kits from Invitrogen were used to isolate CD4+ and CD8+ T cell populations. To prepare the library, 5' RACE was applied. Sequencer: Illumina HiSeq 2000. A universal primer binding site was added through template switching, and the final cDNA carried a unique molecular identifier so that TCR cDNA molecules could be counted accurately. Specific primers in the conserved constant-segment region were used to synthesize first-strand cDNA for TCR alpha and beta chains. To control for contamination, every cDNA library carried two barcodes: a SMART-Mk sample barcode plus Illumina barcodes. TruSeq adapter sequences along with Illumina sample barcodes were introduced in two successive PCR steps. The TCR alpha and beta cDNA libraries were sequenced on the Illumina HiSeq platform using custom primers. The published analysis was carried out like this. Raw reads were processed with MiGEC to extract unique molecular identifiers, and MiXCR was used to determine CDR3 positions. For each individual, recombination models were inferred using an EM algorithm with the repgenHMM and IGoR tools. The tcR package in R was used for shared clonotype analysis, with sharing normalized by the product of cloneset sizes. To study raw recombination without the effects of thymic and clonal selection, out-of-frame nonproductive sequences were analyzed. TCRdb cleaned the public reads at Q25 with fastp, built clones with MiXCR and kept in-frame beta chains. Rows with one shared CDR3 protein collapse into an entry with the most common genes and DNA. What appears here as the V and J calls and clone size reflects TCRdb's work, not the paper's. Present in this sample are 500,000 to 650,000 distinct CDR3 sequences, approximately 20% of which were seen just once. The ten largest clonotypes hold approximately 0.52% of the sample.

The same data also went into a second study, on yellow fever vaccine responses in identical twins. The second study, in turn, reports: According to the authors, the vaccine-induced T cell response in identical twins seemed to be partly convergent and partly specific to each individual. Focusing on identical twins, the study followed the T cell clones that responded to the vaccine, and did so with precision.

The receptor comes from a young woman in good health. This receptor chain uses TRBV10-3 and TRBJ2-1, and TRBD2 aligns with 15 junction nucleotides. Sequenced sample: CD4+ T cells sorted from blood. The nucleotides are TGTGCCATCGGGACTAGCGGGGGGAGAAATGAGCAGTTCTTC. Translated, it reads CAIGTSGGRNEQFF.